The clone carrying this T cell receptor beta chain came up a few times. Its target is not known. Treatment reported: approximately 10-day PBMC culture with coronavirus spike peptide pools or control peptides (ViraFEST assay). The data originate from a study of vaccination and CD4 T cells after COVID-19. The study's findings and limits: Vaccine-specific clones numbering 304 of 307 showed spike mono-reactivity in convalescent patients.

Germline V CDR1 and CDR2: LNHDA, SQIVND (reference sequence). Trimming shortened V by 5 bases and J by 8 bases, and 15 bases separated the two germline ends. The CDR3 covers 14 residues. An Oncomine TCR Beta short-read assay was used to sequence the DNA from cultured CD4+ T cells. A single record per CDR3 protein comes from TCRdb applying MiXCR to the PCR reads. Of roughly 15,000 distinct CDR3 sequences listed, more than 25% were seen once; the top ten hold approximately 17%. The chain links TRBV19 to TRBJ1-4, with D perhaps TRBD1 (5 bases). Sequences were obtained from cultured CD4+ T cells from blood. The source of this sequence is a human donor with COVID-19. Written as DNA, the CDR3 is TGTGCCAGTAGTCTCCCCGGGGGAGGGGAAAAACTGTTTTTT. Its protein product is CASSLPGGGEKLFF.